This paragraph reports one T cell receptor beta chain. Its cognate antigen is unknown. The entry originates in a study of long-term antiretroviral therapy in people with HIV. Study observations and caveats: An increase in diversity followed ART, yet levels stayed below transplant donor controls. Repertoires with HIV possessed tighter CDR3 length spans than those of controls. ART adherence, viral resistance and therapy changes were undocumented.

The run of the v3.0 immunoSEQ assay was at survey level. Clones were sequenced by immunoSEQ multiplex PCR, and TCRdb holds only the in-frame ones, with some missing. The sample includes tens of thousands of clones, 90% to 95% seen only once; the top ten take 2.7%. Germline loops: CDR1 SQVTM, CDR2 ANQGSEA. The CDR3 totals 13 residues. V lost 4 bases and J 6 bases, leaving 16 bases between the germline ends. The chain joins TRBV29-1 to TRBJ2-7; D possibly matches TRBD1 or TRBD2 (5 bases each). Source: unsorted PBMCs, taken 3.7 years after starting antiretroviral therapy. This clonotype originated in a woman aged 45-65 years with HIV. CDR3 amino acids: CSVVIGAQGEQYF. The CDR3 DNA reads TGCAGCGTTGTAATCGGGGCGCAGGGCGAGCAGTACTTC.